What follows are 15 T cell receptor beta chains derived from one specimen sequenced in a study of Ad26.COV2.S vaccination and SARS-CoV-2 variants. Assay used: immunoSEQ multiplex PCR; TCRdb lists only in-frame clones, some missing. The repertoire includes approximately 340,000 clones, under 95% of them detected once, and 3% to 5% sits in the top ten. This sample comprised peripheral blood, obtained after recovery from COVID-19. The receptors come from a human donor who had recovered from COVID-19.

The chain uses TRBV6-5 and TRBJ2-3; D gene uncertain. CDR3 length equals 15 residues. From germline, CDR1 is MNHEY and CDR2 SVGAGI. V lost 6 bases to trimming and J lost 0 bases, with 13 bases between them. CDR3 sequence: CASSQHLGSTDTQYF. CDR3 nucleotide sequence: TGTGCCAGCAGCCAGCACCTGGGGAGCACAGATACGCAGTATTTT.

This chain joins TRBV5-4 and TRBJ2-7, with 10 bases fitting TRBD1. This CDR3 region has 14 residues. Germline V CDR1 and CDR2: SGHNT, YYREEE (reference sequence). With V trimmed by 5 bases and J by 6 bases, 8 bases remained unmatched. The chain's CDR3 is CASRRQGALGEQYF. The CDR3 nucleotides read TGTGCCAGCAGGCGACAGGGGGCGCTAGGCGAGCAGTACTTC. Together with reference TRBV5-4 and TRBJ2-7, the CDR3 gives the full variable domain: ETGVTQSPTHLIKTRGQQVTLRCSSQSGHNTVSWYQQALGQGPQFIFQYYREEENGRGNFPPRFSGLQFPNYSSELNVNALELDDSALYLCASRRQGALGEQYFGPGTRLTVT.

The chain uses TRBV7-2 and TRBJ2-7; D is ambiguous. The CDR3 runs 12 residues. The germline V gene encodes CDR1 SGHTA and CDR2 FQGNSA. V was pared by 5 bases and J by 0 bases, with 5 bases between. CDR3 DNA sequence: TGTGCCAGCAGCCACTTCTCCTACGAGCAGTACTTC. This codes for CASSHFSYEQYF.

Comment on this clone: This specimen includes other DNA sequences encoding the same CDR3. This chain uses TRBV5-1 with TRBJ1-1; no clear D gene. The V end was cut by 0 bases, the J end by 5 bases, with 5 bases between. CDR3 size: 12 residues. Germline CDR1 reads SGHRS; CDR2 reads YFSETQ. Written as DNA, the CDR3 is TGCGCCAGCAGCTTGGTTGGTACTGAAGCTTTCTTT. This encodes CASSLVGTEAFF. Together with reference TRBV5-1 and TRBJ1-1, the CDR3 gives the full variable domain: KAGVTQTPRYLIKTRGQQVTLSCSPISGHRSVSWYQQTPGQGLQFLFEYFSETQRNKGNFPGRFSGRQFSNSRSEMNVSTLELGDSALYLCASSLVGTEAFFGQGTRLTVV.

The V and J genes are TRBV18 and TRBJ1-1, with 9 nucleotides matching TRBD1. The germline CDR1 and CDR2 sequences are KGHSH and LQKENI. V gave up 2 bases and J gave up 3 bases; unmatched junction bases: 4. The CDR3 consists of 15 residues. CDR3 sequence reads: CASSPIRQGDTEAFF. In DNA, the CDR3 is TGTGCCAGCTCACCAATTAGACAGGGGGACACTGAAGCTTTCTTT. Full variable domain (missing parts from reference TRBV18 and TRBJ1-1): NAGVMQNPRHLVRRRGQEARLRCSPMKGHSHVYWYRQLPEEGLKFMVYLQKENIIDESGMPKERFSAEFPKEGPSILRIQQVVRGDSAAYFCASSPIRQGDTEAFFGQGTRLTVV.

This chain connects TRBV7-9 to TRBJ2-7; the D gene is possibly TRBD2 (5 bases). Germline V gene lookup returns CDR1 SEHNR and CDR2 FQNEAQ (reference sequence). The CDR3 consists of 14 residues. The V end lost 5 bases, the J end lost 5 bases, and 16 bases lay between the germline ends. CDR3 nucleotide sequence: TGTGCCAGCAGCCCAGTGGGCCTAGCCCACGAGCAGTACTTC. Translating it yields CASSPVGLAHEQYF.

The V call is TRBV5-8, the J call TRBJ2-7; 7 positions match TRBD1. The V gene's germline CDR1 is SGHTS and CDR2 YDEGEE. The CDR3 is 16 residues long. Trimming cost V 2 bases and J 2 bases; bases outside gene matches: 10. The CDR3 spells CASSFKTGAVTYEQYF. The CDR3 coding sequence is TGTGCCAGCAGCTTCAAAACAGGGGCGGTAACCTACGAGCAGTACTTC.

This chain joins TRBV6-4 and TRBJ2-6; maybe TRBD1 (5 bases). CDR3 length: 17 residues. The germline V gene encodes CDR1 MRHNA and CDR2 SNTAGT. V was pared by 2 bases and J by 4 bases, with 15 bases between. The CDR3 region is CASSDTTDRDGANVLTF. The CDR3 nucleotides read TGTGCCAGCAGTGACACCACCGACAGAGACGGGGCCAACGTCCTGACTTTC.

This clone was seen a single time. The gene calls are TRBV27 and TRBJ2-7, with 9 bases identical to TRBD1. The length of the CDR3 is 16 residues. V lost 4 bases to trimming and J lost 4 bases; unmatched junction nucleotides: 11. CDR1 MNHEY and CDR2 SMNVEV come from the germline V gene (reference sequence). In DNA, the CDR3 is TGTGCCAGCAGTTCATCCACCGGGACAGGGAGTTACGAGCAGTACTTC. Protein sequence: CASSSSTGTGSYEQYF.

This clone has just a few counts. The chain combines TRBV19 with TRBJ1-1; possible D gene TRBD1, 5 bases. Germline V gives CDR1 LNHDA, CDR2 SQIVND (reference sequence). This CDR3 is built from 12 residues. The V and J ends lost 7 bases and 4 bases respectively, with 10 bases between them. CDR3 coding DNA: TGTGCCAGTAAGGACAAGGCCACTGAAGCTTTCTTT. Translating gives CASKDKATEAFF.

The chain recombines TRBV27 with TRBJ1-6; the match to TRBD1 covers 7 bases. V lost 6 bases to trimming and J lost 5 bases; unmatched junction nucleotides: 4. The CDR3 has 14 residues. CDR1 is MNHEY and CDR2 is SMNVEV in the germline V gene (reference sequence). DNA of the CDR3: TGTGCCAGCAGACTTACAGGGGATAATTCACCCCTCCACTTT. It yields the protein CASRLTGDNSPLHF.

This clone was observed a single time. This sequence joins TRBV4-3 and TRBJ2-7; a weak D match, TRBD1 (6 bases). The V end lost 0 bases, the J end lost 2 bases, and 17 bases lay between the germline ends. This CDR3 has 17 amino acids. Germline assignment: CDR1 LGHNA and CDR2 YSLEER. CDR3 sequence reads: CASSQEWTGHAAYEQYF. The CDR3 DNA reads TGCGCCAGCAGCCAAGAATGGACGGGACATGCCGCCTACGAGCAGTACTTC.

The chain joins TRBV7-2 to TRBJ1-3; 7 nucleotides line up with TRBD1. Germline V gene lookup returns CDR1 SGHTA and CDR2 FQGNSA. Trimming removed 2 bases from V and 4 bases from J; junction bases left unmatched: 8. The CDR3 totals 16 residues. The CDR3 DNA reads TGTGCCAGCAGCTTAAGAGGGGGCGCTTGGGGAAACACCATATATTTT. Protein product: CASSLRGGAWGNTIYF. The full variable domain, with the rest looked up from reference TRBV7-2 and TRBJ1-3, is GAGVSQSPSNKVTEKGKDVELRCDPISGHTALYWYRQSLGQGLEFLIYFQGNSAPDKSGLPSDRFSAERTGGSVSTLTIQRTQQEDSAVYLCASSLRGGAWGNTIYFGEGSWLTVV.

V and J are TRBV18 and TRBJ1-4, with a possible D match to TRBD1 (6 bases). Germline CDR1 is KGHSH and CDR2 is LQKENI. The CDR3 runs 15 residues. The V end was cut by 4 bases, the J end by 4 bases, with 13 bases between. CDR3 nucleotides: TGTGCCAGCTCACATGCCCCCAGGGGTAATGAAAAACTGTTTTTT. Translated: CASSHAPRGNEKLFF.

The CDR3 reads CASSDDRTYSNQPQHF. The CDR3, as DNA: TGTGCCAGCAGCGACGACAGAACTTATAGCAATCAGCCCCAGCATTTT. The V and J genes are TRBV5-8 and TRBJ1-5, with D maybe TRBD1 (5 bases). Per the germline V gene, CDR1 is SGHTS and CDR2 is YDEGEE. V was clipped by 4 bases and J by 0 bases, with 14 bases between them. The length of the CDR3 is 16 residues.